Below, 32 T cell receptor beta chains from the same sample are listed, as sequenced in a study of blood T cells in healthy people across ages (dated by TCRdb to about 2015). The library was prepared using 5' RACE. Sequencer: Illumina HiSeq 2500. A second PCR of roughly 6 to 12 cycles was performed with a sample-barcoded 5' primer and a J-beta primer mix. TCRdb reanalyzed the raw reads on its own, using fastp at Q25 for trimming and MiXCR for clone calling, and kept in-frame beta chains. CDR3 protein sequences are deduplicated, and each keeps its most common genes and DNA. This sample holds hundreds of thousands of distinct CDR3 sequences; roughly 44% were observed only once. In total, the top ten clones hold about a fifth of the sample. Sequencing was performed on blood. Receptors were obtained from a man in his fifties or sixties in good health.

The V call is TRBV7-9, the J call TRBJ1-4, with D possibly TRBD1 on 6 matching bases. Germline lookup yields CDR1 SEHNR and CDR2 FQNEAQ (reference sequence). The CDR3 consists of 17 residues. V was clipped by 4 bases and J by 3 bases, with 18 bases between them. CDR3 nucleotides: TGTGCCAGCAGCTCGCGGACAGCCAGTGGTGCTAATGAAAAACTGTTTTTT. Its translation is CASSSRTASGANEKLFF.

The rearrangement links TRBV11-2 to TRBJ2-3, with D perhaps being TRBD1 or TRBD2 (6 bases each). Per germline, CDR1 SGHAT and CDR2 FQNNGV. The CDR3 spans 15 residues. The CDR3 DNA sequence: TGTGCAATCTCTCGCCGGGGGCAAAGCACAGATACGCAGTATTTT. Translation gives CAISRRGQSTDTQYF.

This clonotype was seen a handful of times. V is TRBV2 and J is TRBJ2-1, with TRBD1 matching over 9 bases. The CDR3 covers 13 residues. Germline V gene data show CDR1 as SNHLY and CDR2 as FYNNEI. Trimming cost V 7 bases and J 6 bases; bases outside gene matches: 4. CDR3 in amino acids: CASKDRGGNEQFF. CDR3 bases: TGTGCCAGCAAGGACAGGGGTGGCAATGAGCAGTTCTTC.

This clonotype was observed a single time. At one of its ends the junction is not consistent with the germline gene, which may arise from a read error. V gene TRBV7-9 combines with J gene TRBJ1-1; unclear D gene. The CDR3 sequence is 13 residues long. Germline CDR1 SEHNR, CDR2 FQNEAQ (reference sequence). The CDR3 protein is CACSFKGNTEAFF. The DNA of the CDR3 is TGTGCCTGCAGCTTCAAAGGGAACACTGAAGCTTTCTTT. The whole variable domain, filled in from reference TRBV7-9 and TRBJ1-1, reads DTGVSQNPRHKITKRGQNVTFRCDPISEHNRLYWYRQTLGQGPEFLTYFQNEAQLEKSRLLSDRFSAERPKGSFSTLEIQRTEQGDSAMYLCACSFKGNTEAFFGQGTRLTVV.

This clonotype was picked up a small number of times. The chain couples TRBV6-2 or TRBV6-3 to TRBJ1-6; D unresolved. V lost 6 bases and J 0 bases, leaving 9 bases between the germline ends. This CDR3 contains 15 residues. CDR1 is MNHEY, CDR2 SVGEGT, per germline. The CDR3 nucleotides read TGTGCCAGCAGGCCGGGTAGCTCCTATAATTCACCCCTCCACTTT. Protein: CASRPGSSYNSPLHF.

The V and J genes are TRBV4-3 and TRBJ2-4; 10 bases are a match to TRBD1. The J call may not be correct, given that the DNA end is closer to TRBJ2-7. The CDR3 spans 16 residues. The V gene's germline CDR1 is LGHNA and CDR2 YSLEER. This chain's CDR3 is CASSQDPGQGIGEQYF. The CDR3 DNA follows: TGCGCCAGCAGCCAAGATCCGGGACAGGGGATCGGCGAGCAGTACTTC.

The chain has TRBV29-1 and TRBJ2-6, with unresolved D. The V end lost 5 bases, the J end lost 0 bases, and 8 bases lay between the germline ends. This CDR3 comprises 14 residues. Germline V lookup: CDR1 SQVTM, CDR2 ANQGSEA. The CDR3 is CSVQGHSGANVLTF. CDR3 in DNA: TGCAGCGTTCAAGGGCACTCTGGGGCCAACGTCCTGACTTTC.

This sequence joins TRBV15 and TRBJ2-4; 10 bases agree with TRBD1. Judging by the DNA end, TRBJ2-7 fits better; the J call may be wrong. Germline CDR1 is LNHNV and CDR2 is YYDKDF (reference sequence). The CDR3 totals 13 residues. The CDR3: CATQGTGDYEQYF. In DNA, the CDR3 is TGTGCCACCCAGGGGACAGGGGACTACGAGCAGTACTTC.

The chain has TRBV3-1 and TRBJ2-1; TRBD2 matches 12 bases. Germline V gene lookup returns CDR1 LGHDT and CDR2 YNNKEL (reference sequence). V lost 4 bases to trimming and J lost 2 bases; unmatched junction nucleotides: 3. The CDR3 sequence is 16 residues long. CDR3 DNA sequence: TGTGCCAGCAGCCGATCTAGCGGGGGGGCCTACAATGAGCAGTTCTTC. It is translated as CASSRSSGGAYNEQFF.

Concerning this clonotype itself: The junction differs from germline at one of its ends, possibly a read error. The chain has TRBV20-1 and TRBJ1-5; D perhaps matches TRBD1 (6 bases). CDR1 is DFQATT and CDR2 is SNEGSKA in the germline V gene (reference sequence). This CDR3 is built from 13 residues. CDR3 amino acids: CSARGDKNQPQHF. DNA of the CDR3: TGCAGTGCCAGAGGGGACAAAAATCAGCCCCAGCATTTT.

This clonotype was detected only a few times. The chain's CDR3 is CSARDVASGPYNEQFF. Written as DNA, the CDR3 is TGCAGTGCTAGAGATGTCGCTAGCGGGCCGTACAATGAGCAGTTCTTC. The chain has TRBV20-1 and TRBJ2-1, with 8 bases matching TRBD2. The ends lost 0 bases at V and 4 bases at J; junction bases unmatched: 8. From germline, CDR1 is DFQATT and CDR2 SNEGSKA (reference sequence). CDR3 length: 16 residues.

This clonotype was found a few times. CDR3 protein: CASSGVWNTEAFF. The CDR3 DNA reads TGTGCCAGCAGCGGGGTTTGGAACACTGAAGCTTTCTTT. V gene TRBV2 combines with J gene TRBJ1-1, with D unclear. CDR3 size: 13 residues. The V end lost 6 bases, the J end lost 1 base, and 9 bases lay between the germline ends. CDR1 and CDR2 from the germline V gene are SNHLY and FYNNEI.

The sample holds a few counts of this clonotype. The chain recombines TRBV7-8 with TRBJ1-1; 9 bases are a match to TRBD1. V lost 5 bases, J lost 3 bases, and 13 bases stayed unmatched. The CDR3 runs to 17 residues. Germline V gives CDR1 SGHVS, CDR2 FQNEAQ. The CDR3 DNA reads TGTGCCAGCAGCCGTTGGGCGGACAGGGGTCGGGACACTGAAGCTTTCTTT. The encoded protein is CASSRWADRGRDTEAFF.

This clonotype was counted only a few times. The chain uses TRBV12-3 or TRBV12-4 and TRBJ2-7, with a tentative D call TRBD1 (6 bases). There are 14 residues in the CDR3. V lost 4 bases and J lost 6, with 16 bases in between. The CDR3 DNA follows: TGTGCCAGCAGTTCGGACAGAACCCTAAGCGAGCAGTACTTC. Its translation: CASSSDRTLSEQYF.

Regarding this clonotype: The junction shows a germline mismatch at one end, possibly a read error. The chain couples TRBV12-3 or TRBV12-4 to TRBJ2-3, with 8 bases lining up with TRBD2. This CDR3 has 14 amino acids. CDR3 region: CASSFGGAGDAQYF. CDR3 sequence (DNA): TGTGCCAGCAGTTTCGGGGGGGCAGGAGATGCGCAGTATTTT.

The V call is TRBV15, the J call TRBJ2-7; 10 nucleotides agree with TRBD2. The germline CDR1 and CDR2 sequences are LNHNV and YYDKDF (reference sequence). The CDR3 is 17 amino acids. Germline trimming cut 4 bases from V and 3 bases from J; bases unmatched to any gene: 12. The CDR3 sequence is CATSTKEGLATNYEQYF. The DNA for the CDR3 is TGTGCCACCAGCACCAAGGAGGGACTAGCGACCAACTACGAGCAGTACTTC.

As concerns this clonotype: The junction departs from germline at one end; a sequencing error may be responsible. DNA of the CDR3: TGCAGCGTTGCAGGGGGCAGGTACAATAAGCAGTTCTTC. Protein product: CSVAGGRYNKQFF. The rearrangement uses TRBV29-1 and TRBJ2-1; 8 bases fit TRBD1. The CDR3 consists of 13 residues. In germline, CDR1 is SQVTM, CDR2 ANQGSEA.

This clonotype was picked up a small number of times. This sequence joins TRBV6-2 or TRBV6-3 and TRBJ2-7; tentative D call: TRBD2 (7 bases). The CDR3 runs to 17 residues. Between the trimmed V and J ends, which lost 6 bases and 7 bases, there was a span of 28 bases. Germline V CDR1 and CDR2: MNHEY, SVGEGT. CDR3: CASSLGGGGLRYNEQYF. The CDR3 DNA reads as TGTGCCAGCAGCCTCGGAGGGGGGGGACTCCGTTACAATGAGCAGTACTTC.

The CDR3, as DNA: TGTGCCAGTACGTCGGCACGCGAACGAGGCTACACCTTC. This gives the protein CASTSARERGYTF. The chain recombines TRBV19 with TRBJ1-2; the D is unclear. The CDR3 totals 13 residues. Germline V gene data show CDR1 as LNHDA and CDR2 as SQIVND (reference sequence). Trimming pared 7 bases from V and 8 bases from J, leaving 17 bases between.

This clonotype turned up a few times. This chain links TRBV9 with TRBJ2-3; a weak D match, TRBD1 (6 bases). V lost 4 bases to trimming and J lost 4 bases, with 13 bases between them. Germline CDR1 SGDLS, CDR2 YYNGEE. The length of the CDR3 is 14 residues. CDR3 DNA sequence: TGTGCCAGCAGCCTCCAGGGGCAGGCAGATACGCAGTATTTT. It yields the protein CASSLQGQADTQYF.

The chain uses TRBV12-3 or TRBV12-4 and TRBJ2-1; TRBD1 aligns across 9 bases. V trimming: 1 base; J trimming: 10 bases; junction bases outside the gene matches: 5. There are 14 residues in the CDR3. The chain's CDR3 is CASSLGTGAEEQFF. As DNA, the CDR3 is TGTGCCAGCAGTTTAGGGACAGGGGCGGAAGAGCAGTTCTTC.

This rearrangement joins TRBV27 to TRBJ1-5; D remains ambiguous. The CDR3 is 14 amino acids. Per germline, CDR1 MNHEY and CDR2 SMNVEV (reference sequence). V was clipped by 3 bases and J by 3 bases, with 9 bases between them. The CDR3 reads CASSFGRYNQPQHF. CDR3 DNA: TGTGCCAGCAGTTTCGGCAGGTACAATCAGCCCCAGCATTTT.

This clonotype was recorded a few times. This chain joins TRBV7-2 and TRBJ1-5, with a possible D match to TRBD1 (5 bases). V was cut by 5 bases and J by 3 bases, with 17 bases left in between. CDR1 SGHTA and CDR2 FQGNSA come from the germline V gene. The CDR3 is 16 residues long. This CDR3 is CASSLAGGLNNQPQHF. As DNA, the CDR3 is TGTGCCAGCAGCCTCGCGGGGGGTCTTAACAATCAGCCCCAGCATTTT.

The CDR3 region has the DNA TGCAGCGTTACCCGGGACAGGGCCAACTACGAGCAGTACTTC. It is translated as CSVTRDRANYEQYF. V gene TRBV29-1 combines with J gene TRBJ2-5; 9 bases line up with TRBD1. The DNA end is a closer match to TRBJ2-7, so the J assignment may be wrong. Germline CDR1 reads SQVTM; CDR2 reads ANQGSEA. The CDR3 consists of 14 residues.

The chain links TRBV3-1 to TRBJ2-5; perhaps TRBD2 as D (6 bases). V was clipped by 3 bases and J by 7 bases, with 18 bases between them. Germline V gene data show CDR1 as LGHDT and CDR2 as YNNKEL (reference sequence). The CDR3 totals 15 residues. DNA of the CDR3: TGTGCCAGCAGCCACGGCGGAACCAAGGGAGGGACCCAGTACTTC. This codes for CASSHGGTKGGTQYF.

This clonotype was counted between two and nine times. The gene calls are TRBV21-1 and TRBJ2-3; no DNA check was done on the table's D call, TRBD1. TRBV21-1 is given as a pseudogene. This CDR3 spans 16 amino acids. This CDR3 reads CASSKAGQETTDTQYF. In DNA form, the CDR3 reads TGTGCCAGCAGCAAAGCTGGACAGGAGACCACAGATACGCAGTATTTT.

V gene TRBV6-1 combines with J gene TRBJ2-7; 14 bases match TRBD2. The CDR3 totals 19 residues. CDR1 and CDR2 from the germline V gene are MNHNS and SASEGT. V was pared by 7 bases and J by 2 bases, with 16 bases of the junction left unmatched. CDR3: CASTQGGSRLAGGPYEQYF. DNA of the CDR3: TGTGCCAGCACCCAAGGCGGGAGCAGACTAGCGGGGGGGCCCTACGAGCAGTACTTC.

The chain links TRBV20-1 to TRBJ2-5, with D perhaps TRBD2 (6 bases). The J call may be wrong; the DNA end is better matched by TRBJ2-7. The V gene's germline CDR1 is DFQATT and CDR2 SNEGSKA (reference sequence). The CDR3 covers 13 residues. The CDR3 DNA follows: TGCAGTGCTAGTCCGTCAGGCGGGAACGAGCAGTACTTC. Its translation is CSASPSGGNEQYF.

The V and J genes are TRBV7-2 and TRBJ2-1, with D tentatively TRBD1 (5 bases). The CDR3 sequence is 16 residues long. Germline-derived CDR1 and CDR2 are SGHTA and FQGNSA. Trimming removed 0 bases from V and 2 bases from J, with 11 bases in between. CDR3 nucleotides: TGTGCCAGCAGCTTAGCGCCGACAGTAGCCTACAATGAGCAGTTCTTC. Translation: CASSLAPTVAYNEQFF.

The V and J genes are TRBV7-2 and TRBJ2-1, with D possibly matching TRBD2 (6 bases). The CDR3 runs to 14 residues. Per the germline V gene, CDR1 is SGHTA and CDR2 is FQGNSA. V was cut by 1 base and J by 5 bases, with 9 bases left in between. The CDR3 coding sequence is TGTGCCAGCAGCTTAGTCGGAGGGAACAATGAGCAGTTCTTC. Translation: CASSLVGGNNEQFF. The full variable domain, with the rest looked up from reference TRBV7-2 and TRBJ2-1, is GAGVSQSPSNKVTEKGKDVELRCDPISGHTALYWYRQSLGQGLEFLIYFQGNSAPDKSGLPSDRFSAERTGGSVSTLTIQRTQQEDSAVYLCASSLVGGNNEQFFGPGTRLTVL.

The J gene is TRBJ2-5, the V gene TRBV6-5; TRBD2 is a possible D gene (6 bases). Trimming shortened V by 11 bases and J by 11 bases, and 24 bases separated the two germline ends. Germline CDR1 MNHEY, CDR2 SVGAGI. This CDR3 spans 13 amino acids. CDR3 coding DNA: TGTGCCTGCATTACCCCCGGGGGTCGGGAGCAGTACTTC. It encodes CACITPGGREQYF.

Worth noting for this clonotype: This may be a read error, as it is one base from a much larger clone. This chain uses TRBV4-3 with TRBJ2-5; 9 nucleotides align to TRBD1. The CDR3 is 15 amino acids. Germline V gene sequence: CDR1 LGHNA, CDR2 YSLEER. V shed 3 bases and J 4 bases; nucleotides not matched to a gene: 6. CDR3 region: CASSHEQGAGETQYF. CDR3 bases: TGCGCCAGCAGCCATGAACAGGGGGCAGGAGAGACCCAGTACTTC.